The 18 T cell receptor beta chains in this list originate from one sample, sequenced in a study of blood T cell repertoires in COVID-19. Clones were read by immunoSEQ multiplex PCR, and TCRdb kept only the in-frame ones, dropping some. This table has some 290,000 clones, around 87% appearing once. Input material: peripheral blood. The receptor set was obtained from a man younger than 35 with active or convalescent COVID-19.

The chain links TRBV30 to TRBJ1-5; maybe TRBD1 (6 bases). With 3 bases removed from V and 4 bases from J, the gap between germline ends came to 10 bases. CDR3 length equals 13 residues. The germline V gene has CDR1 GTSNPN and CDR2 SVGIG (reference sequence). CDR3 sequence (DNA): TGTGCCTGGAGCCGGACAGTAAATCAGCCCCAGCATTTT. It yields the protein CAWSRTVNQPQHF.

This chain links TRBV27 with TRBJ1-5; D uncertain. V was shortened by 5 bases and J by 0 bases, with 17 bases between the two germline ends. The length of the CDR3 is 17 residues. Germline V gives CDR1 MNHEY, CDR2 SMNVEV (reference sequence). The DNA for the CDR3 is TGTGCCAGCAGTCAAACCCTCTCGACTGATAGCAATCAGCCCCAGCATTTT. It is translated as CASSQTLSTDSNQPQHF.

This sequence joins TRBV29-1 and TRBJ2-5; D is possibly TRBD2 (6 bases). V was shortened by 0 bases and J by 3 bases, with 17 bases between the two germline ends. Germline values: CDR1 SQVTM, CDR2 ANQGSEA. CDR3 size: 16 residues. CDR3 DNA sequence: TGCAGCGTTGAAGATCCCTGGAGCGGAGGGGAAGAGACCCAGTACTTC. This gives the protein CSVEDPWSGGEETQYF.

The chain joins TRBV29-1 to TRBJ2-2; 10 nucleotides match TRBD2. CDR1 is SQVTM and CDR2 is ANQGSEA in the germline V gene. V lost 6 bases and J lost 2; bases outside the gene matches: 3. The CDR3 length is 14 residues. Here the CDR3 DNA reads TGCAGCGTCATAGCGGGGGGAAACACCGGGGAGCTGTTTTTT. This translates into CSVIAGGNTGELFF.

The chain recombines TRBV6-5 with TRBJ1-1, with 10 bases that match TRBD1. CDR3 length: 15 residues. J lost 6 bases, V lost 7 bases, and 11 bases had no gene match. Germline values: CDR1 MNHEY, CDR2 SVGAGI. CDR3 region: CASTSGTGVVAEAFF. DNA of the CDR3: TGTGCCAGCACATCCGGGACAGGGGTGGTCGCTGAAGCTTTCTTT.

The genes are TRBV28 and TRBJ1-1, with D hard to call. The germline V and J ends were trimmed by 3 bases and 5 bases, with 13 bases remaining between them. The CDR3 contains 14 residues. Germline V gives CDR1 MDHEN, CDR2 SYDVKM. CDR3 protein: CASSFTPGRTEAFF. CDR3 sequence (DNA): TGTGCCAGCAGTTTCACCCCGGGGAGGACTGAAGCTTTCTTT. The full variable domain, its missing parts supplied by reference TRBV28 and TRBJ1-1, is DVKVTQSSRYLVKRTGEKVFLECVQDMDHENMFWYRQDPGLGLRLIYFSYDVKMKEKGDIPEGYSVSREKKERFSLILESASTNQTSMYLCASSFTPGRTEAFFGQGTRLTVV.

The chain is built from TRBV6-5 and TRBJ1-5; possible D gene TRBD1, 6 bases. This CDR3 has 14 amino acids. Germline V gives CDR1 MNHEY, CDR2 SVGAGI. V dropped 6 bases and J dropped 5 bases, with 14 bases sitting between them. The CDR3 DNA follows: TGTGCCAGCAGAGGGGGGGGGTCCGATCAGCCCCAGCATTTT. Translation: CASRGGGSDQPQHF.

This chain joins TRBV7-3 and TRBJ2-2; 7 bases are a match to TRBD1. The CDR3 is 15 residues long. The ends lost 5 bases at V and 2 bases at J; junction bases unmatched: 5. Germline CDR1 is SGHTA and CDR2 is FQGTGA. CDR3 region: CASSRGGYNTGELFF. DNA for the CDR3: TGTGCCAGCAGCCGAGGGGGCTACAACACCGGGGAGCTGTTTTTT.

The J gene is TRBJ2-1, the V gene TRBV14; no definite D call. With 2 bases removed from V and 10 bases from J, the gap between germline ends came to 6 bases. Per the germline V gene, CDR1 is SGHDN and CDR2 is FVKESK. This CDR3 comprises 11 residues. DNA for the CDR3: TGTGCCAGCAGCCAATTGGCCGAGCAGTTCTTC. Translated: CASSQLAEQFF. The full variable domain, rest sourced from reference TRBV14 and TRBJ2-1, is EAGVTQFPSHSVIEKGQTVTLRCDPISGHDNLYWYRRVMGKEIKFLLHFVKESKQDESGMPNNRFLAERTGGTYSTLKVQPAELEDSGVYFCASSQLAEQFFGPGTRLTVL.

The V and J genes are TRBV2 and TRBJ2-4; D is unclear. Germline loops: CDR1 SNHLY, CDR2 FYNNEI. This CDR3 comprises 12 residues. V was cut by 7 bases and J by 8 bases, with 12 bases left in between. The CDR3 DNA sequence: TGTGCCAGCATTGGTGGCTTGGACATTCAGTACTTC. Translating gives CASIGGLDIQYF.

This rearrangement joins TRBV5-1 to TRBJ2-7; 10 nucleotides align to TRBD2. The V and J ends lost 1 base and 6 bases, in that order; junction bases with no gene match: 4. Germline V gene sequence: CDR1 SGHRS, CDR2 YFSETQ. The CDR3 runs to 14 residues. The CDR3 nucleotides are TGCGCCAGCAGCTTGATGGTAGCGGGAGGCGAGCAGTACTTC. It translates to CASSLMVAGGEQYF.

The genes are TRBV18 and TRBJ1-2; D unresolved. This CDR3 contains 13 residues. Germline V gene sequence: CDR1 KGHSH, CDR2 LQKENI. Between the trimmed V and J ends, which lost 2 bases and 4 bases, there was a span of 8 bases. This CDR3 is CASSPTGGYGYTF. The CDR3 nucleotides read TGTGCCAGCTCACCAACGGGAGGCTATGGCTACACCTTC.

This sequence joins TRBV10-3 and TRBJ1-1; 7 bases align to TRBD1. The germline CDR1 and CDR2 sequences are ENHRY and SYGVKD. After removal of 6 bases from V and 4 bases from J, the junction contained 8 bases not matched to a gene. This CDR3 region has 14 residues. CDR3 sequence reads: CAIRQTGVGTEAFF. CDR3 sequence (DNA): TGTGCCATCAGACAAACAGGGGTAGGCACTGAAGCTTTCTTT.

The chain employs TRBV7-2 and TRBJ2-1; 10 positions agree with TRBD1. Germline-derived CDR1 and CDR2 are SGHTA and FQGNSA. The CDR3 is made up of 16 amino acids. With 5 bases clipped from V and 5 bases from J, the junction kept 9 bases outside the gene matches. Written as DNA, the CDR3 is TGTGCCAGCAGCCCTAAGGGGACAGGGGACCACAATGAGCAGTTCTTC. It translates to CASSPKGTGDHNEQFF. The whole variable domain, filled in from reference TRBV7-2 and TRBJ2-1, reads GAGVSQSPSNKVTEKGKDVELRCDPISGHTALYWYRQSLGQGLEFLIYFQGNSAPDKSGLPSDRFSAERTGGSVSTLTIQRTQQEDSAVYLCASSPKGTGDHNEQFFGPGTRLTVL.

V is TRBV11-1 and J is TRBJ1-1; D might be TRBD1 (6 bases). The CDR3 runs 14 residues. The V end lost 5 bases, the J end lost 1 base, and 11 bases lay between the germline ends. The germline gives CDR1 SGHAT, CDR2 FQDESV (reference sequence). The CDR3, as DNA: TGTGCCAGCAGCCCTGACAGGAGGAACACTGAAGCTTTCTTT. Translating gives CASSPDRRNTEAFF.

This rearrangement joins TRBV6-5 to TRBJ1-2, with unresolved D. Germline CDR1 reads MNHEY; CDR2 reads SVGAGI. The V gene lost 4 bases and the J gene lost 5 bases, with 14 bases spanning the gap. The CDR3 sequence is 14 residues long. The CDR3 sequence is CASSSLGSGYGYTF. The CDR3 nucleotides are TGTGCCAGCAGTTCCTTGGGCAGCGGGTATGGCTACACCTTC.

The gene calls are TRBV15 and TRBJ1-2, with D unclear. The V gene lost 6 bases and the J gene lost 7 bases, with 15 bases spanning the gap. CDR1 is LNHNV and CDR2 is YYDKDF in the germline V gene (reference sequence). This CDR3 has 13 amino acids. CDR3 residues: CATSSREGGGYTF. DNA for the CDR3: TGTGCCACCAGTTCCCGGGAAGGCGGTGGCTACACCTTC.

The chain uses TRBV20-1 and TRBJ1-5, with D hard to call. Looked up from germline, CDR1 is DFQATT and CDR2 is SNEGSKA (reference sequence). The CDR3 length is 14 residues. V lost 3 bases, J lost 5 bases, and 14 bases lay in between. In nucleotides, the CDR3 is TGCAGTGCTAGTCAGGTGAATCCTGATCAGCCCCAGCATTTT. It specifies CSASQVNPDQPQHF.